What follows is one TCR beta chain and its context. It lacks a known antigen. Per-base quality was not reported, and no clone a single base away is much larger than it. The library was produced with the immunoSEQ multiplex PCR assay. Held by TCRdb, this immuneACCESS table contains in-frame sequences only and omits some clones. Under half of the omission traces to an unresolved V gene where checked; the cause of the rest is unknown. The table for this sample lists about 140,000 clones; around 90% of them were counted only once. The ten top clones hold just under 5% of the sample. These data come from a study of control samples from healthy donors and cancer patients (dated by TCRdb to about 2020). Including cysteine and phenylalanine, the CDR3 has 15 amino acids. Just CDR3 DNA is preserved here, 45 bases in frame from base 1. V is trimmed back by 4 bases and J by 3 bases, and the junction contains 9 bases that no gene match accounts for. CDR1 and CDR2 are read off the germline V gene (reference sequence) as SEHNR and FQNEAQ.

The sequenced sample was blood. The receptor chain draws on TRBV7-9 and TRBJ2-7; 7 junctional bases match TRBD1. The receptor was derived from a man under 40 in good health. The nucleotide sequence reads TGTGCCAGCAGCTCGACAGGGCCCAAAAACTACGAGCAGTACTTC. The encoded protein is CASSSTGPKNYEQYF.